Listed below are T cell receptor beta chains from one sample, sequenced in a study of shared clonotypes between healthy human individuals. Data came from immunoSEQ multiplex PCR; TCRdb stores just in-frame clones and leaves some out. The top ten clones hold approximately 0.38% of a sample with 1,400,000 or so clones, about 98.5% of them seen once. The source material was naive CD4+ T cells sorted from blood. All receptors derive from a man aged 25-45 years in good health. The CDR3 runs from the conserved cysteine through the conserved F or W. A D gene is named only where the DNA matches it firmly. Only part of the rows carry a size: once, few, many, or a class if the clone is expanded.

TRBV19,TRBJ1-2,NA,NA,14,TGTGCCAGTAGTAAGACAGACAAGAAGGGGGGCTACACCTTC,CASSKTDKKGGYTF
TRBV10-2,TRBJ2-3,NA,NA,19,TGCGCCAGCAGTGAGTCGTCTCTAGCGCGCTCTTACCTCACAGATACGCAGTATTTT,CASSESSLARSYLTDTQYF
TRBV15,TRBJ2-7,NA,TRBD2,14,TGTGCCACCAGCGATTGGGGGGGGAACTACGAGCAGTACTTC,CATSDWGGNYEQYF
TRBV11-2,TRBJ2-3,NA,TRBD1,15,TGTGCCAGCAGCCCGGGACAGATGAGCGCAGATACGCAGTATTTT,CASSPGQMSADTQYF
TRBV28,TRBJ2-1,NA,NA,15,TGTGCCAGCAGTCCCTATACGGGCGTCTACAATGAGCAGTTCTTC,CASSPYTGVYNEQFF
TRBV4-3,TRBJ2-7,NA,TRBD2,15,TGCGCCAGCAGCCAAGGGACTAGCAGACCCTACGAGCAGTACTTC,CASSQGTSRPYEQYF
TRBV5-1,TRBJ2-7,NA,NA,13,TGCGCCAGCAGCCCCGAGGCGGCCCGAAAGCAGTACTTC,CASSPEAARKQYF
TRBV27,TRBJ1-4,NA,TRBD1,17,TGTGCCAGCAGTCCCTCGACAGGGGTTCACCGGGGTGAAAAACTGTTTTTT,CASSPSTGVHRGEKLFF
TRBV30,TRBJ2-7,NA,NA,12,TGTGCCTGGTCCGAGGACCCCTACGAGCAGTACTTC,CAWSEDPYEQYF
TRBV27,TRBJ2-5,NA,NA,15,TGTGCCAGCAGTTTATCTCCCCCGTACCAAGAGACCCAGTACTTC,CASSLSPPYQETQYF
TRBV18,TRBJ2-5,NA,NA,14,TGTGCCAGCTCACCAACAAGGGGGCAAGAGACCCAGTACTTC,CASSPTRGQETQYF
TRBV6-5,TRBJ2-1,NA,NA,13,TGTGCCAGCAGGTCGACAGCCTACAATGAGCAGTTCTTC,CASRSTAYNEQFF
TRBV10-1,TRBJ2-1,NA,NA,15,TGCGCCAGCAGTGACCCCAACGGGAACTACAATGAGCAGTTCTTC,CASSDPNGNYNEQFF
TRBV25-1,TRBJ2-3,NA,TRBD1,15,TGTGCCAGCAGTGCCCAGTGGGGGACAGCAAATACGCAGTATTTT,CASSAQWGTANTQYF
TRBV7-9,TRBJ2-7,once,NA,14,TGTGCCAGCAGCTTAGGGACTAAAAACTACGAGCAGTACTTC,CASSLGTKNYEQYF
TRBV11-3,TRBJ2-7,NA,NA,15,TGTGCCAGCAGCTTAGAAAAGGGTCCGACCTACGAGCAGTACTTC,CASSLEKGPTYEQYF
TRBV7-9,TRBJ2-1,NA,NA,15,TGTGCCAGCAGCCCCAACCCGACTAGTCGGAATGAGCAGTTCTTC,CASSPNPTSRNEQFF
TRBV5-4,TRBJ2-1,once,NA,15,TGTGCCAGCAAGGCCCACCTCGGGAGCGACAATGAGCAGTTCTTC,CASKAHLGSDNEQFF
TRBV9,TRBJ2-3,NA,NA,16,TGTGCCAGCAGCGCGAGCACCGGGACTAGCACAGATACGCAGTATTTT,CASSASTGTSTDTQYF
TRBV7-2,TRBJ2-5,NA,TRBD2,19,TGTGCCAGCAGCTCCTACCGGGAGGGGGGTTTTGGGTTCGGCGGGACCCAGTACTTC,CASSSYREGGFGFGGTQYF
TRBV6-5,TRBJ1-1,NA,TRBD1,16,TGTGCCAGCAGTTACAGCGGGACAGGGTTGAACACTGAAGCTTTCTTT,CASSYSGTGLNTEAFF
TRBV23-1,TRBJ2-1,NA,NA,15,TGCGCCAGCAGTCAATCAAAATCGCCCTTCGGGGAGCAGTTCTTC,CASSQSKSPFGEQFF
TRBV2,TRBJ2-5,once,NA,11,TGTGCCAGCAGTGGGGGCGTCTCCCAGTACTTC,CASSGGVSQYF
TRBV7-8,TRBJ1-3,NA,NA,13,TGTGCCAGCAGTGGGGTCTCTGGAAACACCATATATTTT,CASSGVSGNTIYF
TRBV28,TRBJ2-7,once,NA,14,TGTGCCAGCATAGCCCAGCGCTTAACCTACGAGCAGTACTTC,CASIAQRLTYEQYF
TRBV27,TRBJ2-1,NA,NA,15,TGTGCCAGCAGCTCCTTATCGGGAGCAAAAAATGAGCAGTTCTTC,CASSSLSGAKNEQFF
TRBV5-5,TRBJ2-5,NA,NA,14,TGTGCCAGCAGCTTGGGCAGGGAGGTCGAGACCCAGTACTTC,CASSLGREVETQYF
TRBV18,TRBJ2-3,NA,NA,15,TGTGCCAGCTCACCAGGGCCCCCCAGCACAGATACGCAGTATTTT,CASSPGPPSTDTQYF
TRBV20-1,TRBJ2-1,NA,NA,11,TGCAGTGCTCCTAGGGGCGATGAGCAGTTCTTC,CSAPRGDEQFF
TRBV5-1,TRBJ2-3,NA,NA,14,TGCGCCAGCGGCAGGGGCACTAGCACAGATACGCAGTATTTT,CASGRGTSTDTQYF
TRBV5-4,TRBJ2-7,NA,TRBD2,14,TGTGCCAGCAGCGTAGCGGGACCATCCTACGAGCAGTACTTC,CASSVAGPSYEQYF
TRBV27,TRBJ1-3,once,NA,15,TGTGCCAGCAGTCCCGGGGTAGGAGACGGAAACACCATATATTTT,CASSPGVGDGNTIYF
TRBV5-1,TRBJ1-2,NA,NA,14,TGCGCCAGCAGCGTTGGGACAAGTAACTATGGCTACACCTTC,CASSVGTSNYGYTF
TRBV5-1,TRBJ2-7,NA,NA,14,TGCGCCAGCAGCCCATCCCCGGGAACCTACGAGCAGTACTTC,CASSPSPGTYEQYF
TRBV5-4,TRBJ2-7,NA,NA,14,TGTGCCAGCAGCTTGGATTCTGGGGCCTACGAGCAGTACTTC,CASSLDSGAYEQYF
TRBV6-6,TRBJ2-7,NA,TRBD2,14,TGTGCCAGCTCCATAGCGGGAGGCTCCTACGAGCAGTACTTC,CASSIAGGSYEQYF
TRBV25-1,TRBJ2-7,NA,NA,13,TGTGCCAGCAGTGGAGGAACAGGAGGGTTCCCACGGTTC,CASSGGTGGFPRF
TRBV30,TRBJ2-6,NA,NA,15,TGTGCCTGGAGGGACGGGAGCTCTGGGGCCAACGTCCTGACTTTC,CAWRDGSSGANVLTF
TRBV27,TRBJ2-3,NA,NA,16,TGTGCCAGCAGTTGGGTAGGAGGGAGTAACGCAGATACGCAGTATTTT,CASSWVGGSNADTQYF
TRBV10-3,TRBJ2-7,NA,NA,13,TGTGCCATCAGCGGGGACAAGACCTACGAGCAGTACTTC,CAISGDKTYEQYF
TRBV4-1,TRBJ2-3,NA,TRBD2,18,TGCGCCAGCAGCCAAGAGGCGGCTAGCGGGAGGATGGGAGATACGCAGTATTTT,CASSQEAASGRMGDTQYF
TRBV7-8,TRBJ2-7,NA,NA,11,TGTGCCAGCAGCTTAGGCGTCTCGTGGTACTTC,CASSLGVSWYF
TRBV6-6,TRBJ2-3,NA,NA,12,TGTGCCAGCAGTAGGACCGCAGATACGCAGTATTTT,CASSRTADTQYF
TRBV7-6,TRBJ2-2,NA,NA,15,TGTGCCACCGGGGGAGACAGGGTTAGGACCGGGGAGCTGTTTTTT,CATGGDRVRTGELFF
TRBV6-4,TRBJ2-7,NA,TRBD1,13,TGTGCCAGCAGTGACAGCCCCACAGGGGTGCAGTACTTC,CASSDSPTGVQYF
TRBV5-1,TRBJ2-1,NA,TRBD2,16,TGCGCCAGCAGCTTAATCCCGGGGGGCTCCTACAATGAGCAGTTCTTC,CASSLIPGGSYNEQFF
TRBV27,TRBJ1-1,once,NA,15,TGTGCCAGCAGTTTCGGGGCAGAGGTGAACACTGAAGCTTTCTTT,CASSFGAEVNTEAFF
TRBV7-7,TRBJ2-2,NA,NA,16,TGTGCCAGCAGTCGAGAGGGGGGAACGAACACCGGGGAGCTGTTTTTT,CASSREGGTNTGELFF
TRBV29-1,TRBJ1-1,NA,TRBD1,13,TGCAGCGCAGGACAGGGTGGAAACACTGAAGCTTTCTTT,CSAGQGGNTEAFF
TRBV5-4,TRBJ2-7,NA,NA,15,TGTGCCAGCAGCTTGGTCGGGACGGGGTTTAGGGAGCAGTACTTC,CASSLVGTGFREQYF
TRBV7-6,TRBJ2-7,NA,NA,15,TGTGCCAGCAGCCGGGGACGTGGGAGCTCCTACGAGCAGTACTTC,CASSRGRGSSYEQYF
TRBV7-7,TRBJ2-7,NA,TRBD1,15,TGTGCCAGCAGCTTAGGGGAACAGGGGGTGCACGAGCAGTACTTC,CASSLGEQGVHEQYF
TRBV7-8,TRBJ2-5,NA,NA,13,TGTGCCAGCAGCCCCACCGTAACGCAGACCCAGTACTTC,CASSPTVTQTQYF
TRBV10-1,TRBJ2-1,NA,TRBD2,17,TGCGCCACCGAGACTAGCGGGAGGGCCTCCCCCTACAATGAGCAGTTCTTC,CATETSGRASPYNEQFF
TRBV5-6,TRBJ1-2,NA,NA,11,TGTGCCAGCAGCTTAACGGGTGGCTACACCTTC,CASSLTGGYTF
TRBV10-3,TRBJ2-1,NA,TRBD2,16,TGTGCCATCAGTGGATACGGGACTAGCGGGAGAGATGAGCAGTTCTTC,CAISGYGTSGRDEQFF
TRBV2,TRBJ2-2,NA,NA,14,TGTGCCAGCAGTGTCGGGAGTCTGATAGGGGAGCTGTTTTTT,CASSVGSLIGELFF